This T cell receptor beta chain was captured in a study of OX40 agonist ivuxolimab in advanced cancers. Generated by immunoSEQ multiplex PCR, the TCRdb table keeps only in-frame clones and is missing some. This table holds approximately 90,000 clones, around 87% found once. With autoimmune disease history or systemic immunosuppression, patients were excluded. V was pared by 4 bases and J by 2 bases, with 15 bases between. The CDR3 is made up of 16 amino acids. Germline-derived CDR1 and CDR2 are SGHRS and YFSETQ. The receptor's source is an adult with an advanced solid tumor such as melanoma, head and neck, liver or kidney cancer. V is TRBV5-1 and J is TRBJ2-2, with D possibly TRBD1 on 5 matching bases. The sample consisted of CD4+ or CD8+ T cells sorted from blood, taken in a trial of the OX40 agonist ivuxolimab. The CDR3 nucleotides read TGCGCCAGCAGCCTGCTCTTGCAGGGCAACACCGGGGAGCTGTTTTTT. It specifies CASSLLLQGNTGELFF.